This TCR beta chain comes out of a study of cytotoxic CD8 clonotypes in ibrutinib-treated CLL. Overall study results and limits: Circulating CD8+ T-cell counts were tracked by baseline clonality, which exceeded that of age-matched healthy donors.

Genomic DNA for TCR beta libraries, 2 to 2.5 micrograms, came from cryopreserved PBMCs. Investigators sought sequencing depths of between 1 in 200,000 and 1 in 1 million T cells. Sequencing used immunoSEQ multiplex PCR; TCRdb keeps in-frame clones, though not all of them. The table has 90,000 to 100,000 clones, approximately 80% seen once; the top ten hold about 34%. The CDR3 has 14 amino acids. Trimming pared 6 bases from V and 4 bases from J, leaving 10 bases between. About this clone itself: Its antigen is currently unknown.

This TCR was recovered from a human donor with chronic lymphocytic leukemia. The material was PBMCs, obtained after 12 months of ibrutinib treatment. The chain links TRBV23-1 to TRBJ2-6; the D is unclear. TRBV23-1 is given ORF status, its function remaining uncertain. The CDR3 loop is CASRIYSGANVLTF. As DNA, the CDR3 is TGCGCCAGCAGGATTTATTCCGGGGCCAACGTCCTGACTTTC.